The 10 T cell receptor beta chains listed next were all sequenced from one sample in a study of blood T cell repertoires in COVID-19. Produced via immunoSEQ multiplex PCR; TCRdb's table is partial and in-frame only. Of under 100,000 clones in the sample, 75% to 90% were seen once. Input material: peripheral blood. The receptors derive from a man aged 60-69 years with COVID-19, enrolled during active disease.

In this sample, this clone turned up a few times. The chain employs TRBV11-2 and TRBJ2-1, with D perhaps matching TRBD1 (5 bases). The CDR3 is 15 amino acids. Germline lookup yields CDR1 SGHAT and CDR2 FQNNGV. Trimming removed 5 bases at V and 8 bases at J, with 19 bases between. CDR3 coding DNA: TGTGCCAGCAGCCATCCGACAGAGCGACTCTATGAGCAGTTCTTC. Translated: CASSHPTERLYEQFF.

This CDR3 reads CASSIGTSGQETQYF. CDR3 DNA: TGTGCCAGCAGTATCGGGACTAGCGGGCAAGAGACCCAGTACTTC. This chain joins TRBV5-4 and TRBJ2-5, with TRBD2 matching 12 bases. Germline V gene sequence: CDR1 SGHNT, CDR2 YYREEE (reference sequence). The trim removed 5 bases at V and 2 bases at J, leaving 4 bases unmatched. CDR3 length: 15 residues.

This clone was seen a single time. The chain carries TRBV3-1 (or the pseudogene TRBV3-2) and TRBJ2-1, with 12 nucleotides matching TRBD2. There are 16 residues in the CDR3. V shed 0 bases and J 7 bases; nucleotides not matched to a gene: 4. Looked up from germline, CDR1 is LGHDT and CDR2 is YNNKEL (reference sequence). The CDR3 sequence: CASSQEASGRGNEQFF. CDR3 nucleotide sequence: TGTGCCAGCAGCCAAGAGGCTAGCGGGAGGGGAAATGAGCAGTTCTTC.

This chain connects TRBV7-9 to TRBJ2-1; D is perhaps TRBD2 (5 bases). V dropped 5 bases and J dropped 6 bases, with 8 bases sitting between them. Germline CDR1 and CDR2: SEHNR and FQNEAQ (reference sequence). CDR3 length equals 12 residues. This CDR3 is CASSTDSNEQFF. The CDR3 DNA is TGTGCCAGCAGCACGGACTCCAATGAGCAGTTCTTC.

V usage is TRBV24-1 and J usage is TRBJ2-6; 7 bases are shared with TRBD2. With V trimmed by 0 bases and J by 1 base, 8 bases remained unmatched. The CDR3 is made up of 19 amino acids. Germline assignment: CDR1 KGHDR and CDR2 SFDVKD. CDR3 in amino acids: CATSDLPGGGGSGANVLTF. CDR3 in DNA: TGTGCCACCAGTGATTTGCCGGGAGGCGGCGGATCTGGGGCCAACGTCCTGACTTTC.

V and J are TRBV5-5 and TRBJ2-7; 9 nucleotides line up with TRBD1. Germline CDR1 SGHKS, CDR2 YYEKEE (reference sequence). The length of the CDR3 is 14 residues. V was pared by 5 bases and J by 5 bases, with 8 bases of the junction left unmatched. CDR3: CASRTGTGIHEQYF. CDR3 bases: TGTGCCAGCAGAACCGGGACAGGGATCCACGAGCAGTACTTC.

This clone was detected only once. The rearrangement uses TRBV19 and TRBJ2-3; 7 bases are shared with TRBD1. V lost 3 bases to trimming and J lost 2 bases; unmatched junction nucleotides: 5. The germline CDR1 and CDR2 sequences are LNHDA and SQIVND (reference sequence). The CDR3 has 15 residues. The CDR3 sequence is CASSIAGGNTDTQYF. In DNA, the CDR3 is TGTGCCAGTAGTATTGCAGGGGGAAACACAGATACGCAGTATTTT.

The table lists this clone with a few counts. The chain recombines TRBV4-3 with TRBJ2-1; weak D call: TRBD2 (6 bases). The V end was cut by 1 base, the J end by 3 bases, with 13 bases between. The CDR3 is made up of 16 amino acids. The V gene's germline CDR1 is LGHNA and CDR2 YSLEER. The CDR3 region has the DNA TGCGCCAGCAGCCAAGGAGGTAGCGGTTACTACAATGAGCAGTTCTTC. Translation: CASSQGGSGYYNEQFF.

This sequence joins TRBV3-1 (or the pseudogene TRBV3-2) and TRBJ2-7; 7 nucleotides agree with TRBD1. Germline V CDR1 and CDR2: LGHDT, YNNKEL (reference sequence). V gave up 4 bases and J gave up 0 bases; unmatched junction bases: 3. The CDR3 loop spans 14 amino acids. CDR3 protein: CASSRDSTSYEQYF. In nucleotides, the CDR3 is TGTGCCAGCAGCCGGGACAGTACCTCCTACGAGCAGTACTTC.

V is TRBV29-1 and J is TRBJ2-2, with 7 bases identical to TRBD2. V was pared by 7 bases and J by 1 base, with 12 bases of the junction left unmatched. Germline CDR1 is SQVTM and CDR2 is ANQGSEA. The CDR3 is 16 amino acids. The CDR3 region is CSGLLGGTVNTGELFF. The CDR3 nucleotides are TGCAGCGGCCTCCTCGGGGGGACGGTGAACACCGGGGAGCTGTTTTTT.